This T cell receptor beta chain was obtained from a study of blood T cell repertoires in COVID-19. Germline V gene lookup returns CDR1 LNHDA and CDR2 SQIVND (reference sequence). There are 13 residues in the CDR3. The V segment lost 4 bases and the J segment 3 bases; nucleotides outside the gene matches: 2. Profiling relied on immunoSEQ multiplex PCR, and the TCRdb table lists in-frame clones only, not all of them. The sample has about 150,000 clones; roughly 80% are singletons. The J gene is TRBJ2-5, the V gene TRBV19; the match to TRBD1 covers 7 bases. This TCR came from a man aged 60-69 years with acute or convalescent COVID-19. Sequencing was performed on peripheral blood. The CDR3 loop reads CASSTQGEETQYF. The CDR3 bases are TGTGCCAGTAGTACCCAGGGGGAAGAGACCCAGTACTTC. The entire variable domain, with the rest obtained from reference TRBV19 and TRBJ2-5, is as follows: DGGITQSPKYLFRKEGQNVTLSCEQNLNHDAMYWYRQDPGQGLRLIYYSQIVNDFQKGDIAEGYSVSREKKESFPLTVTSAQKNPTAFYLCASSTQGEETQYFGPGTRLLVL.